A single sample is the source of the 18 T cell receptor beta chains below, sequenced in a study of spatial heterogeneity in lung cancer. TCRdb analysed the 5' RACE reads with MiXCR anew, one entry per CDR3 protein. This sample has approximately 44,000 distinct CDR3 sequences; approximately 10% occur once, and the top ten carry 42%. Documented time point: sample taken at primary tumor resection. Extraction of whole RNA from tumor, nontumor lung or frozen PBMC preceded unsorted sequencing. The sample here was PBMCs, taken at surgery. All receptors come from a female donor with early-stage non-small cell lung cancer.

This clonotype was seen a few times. Written as DNA, the CDR3 is TGTGCCAGCAGCCGGGGCTACAGCTCCTACGAGCAGTACTTC. It is translated as CASSRGYSSYEQYF. The V gene is TRBV5-5, the J gene TRBJ2-7; D may correspond to TRBD1 or TRBD2 (5 bases each). Trimming shortened V by 4 bases and J by 0 bases, and 11 bases separated the two germline ends. The CDR3 has 14 amino acids. CDR1 SGHKS and CDR2 YYEKEE come from the germline V gene (reference sequence). Together with reference TRBV5-5 and TRBJ2-7, the CDR3 gives the full variable domain: DAGVTQSPTHLIKTRGQQVTLRCSPISGHKSVSWYQQVLGQGPQFIFQYYEKEERGRGNFPDRFSARQFPNYSSELNVNALLLGDSALYLCASSRGYSSYEQYFGPGTRLTVT.

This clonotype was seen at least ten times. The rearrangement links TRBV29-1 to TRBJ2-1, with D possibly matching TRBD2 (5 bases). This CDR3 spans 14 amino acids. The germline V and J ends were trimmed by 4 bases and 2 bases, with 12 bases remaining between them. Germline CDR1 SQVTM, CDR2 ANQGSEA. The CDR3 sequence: CSVGLSVPYNEQFF. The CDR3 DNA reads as TGCAGCGTTGGACTATCCGTACCCTACAATGAGCAGTTCTTC.

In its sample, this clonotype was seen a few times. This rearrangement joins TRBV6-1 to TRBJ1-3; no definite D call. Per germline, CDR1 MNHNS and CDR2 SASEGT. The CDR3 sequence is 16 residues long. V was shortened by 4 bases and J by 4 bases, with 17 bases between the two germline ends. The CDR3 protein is CASSGFWSTIGNTIYF. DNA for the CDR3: TGTGCCAGCAGTGGATTTTGGTCCACGATCGGAAACACCATATATTTT.

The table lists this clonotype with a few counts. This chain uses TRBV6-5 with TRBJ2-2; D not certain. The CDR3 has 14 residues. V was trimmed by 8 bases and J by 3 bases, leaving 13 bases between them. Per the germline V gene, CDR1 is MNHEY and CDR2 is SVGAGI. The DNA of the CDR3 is TGTGCCAGCCGGTGGCAGAAATACACCGGGGAGCTGTTTTTT. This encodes CASRWQKYTGELFF.

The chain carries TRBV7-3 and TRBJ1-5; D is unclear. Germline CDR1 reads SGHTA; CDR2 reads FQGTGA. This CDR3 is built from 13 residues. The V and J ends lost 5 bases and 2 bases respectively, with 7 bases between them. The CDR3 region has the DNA TGTGCCAGCAGCCCGCAAGGCAATCAGCCCCAGCATTTT. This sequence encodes CASSPQGNQPQHF.

The CDR3 spells CASRDSTRYEQYF. For the CDR3, the DNA is TGTGCCAGCAGGGACAGTACGCGCTACGAGCAGTACTTC. The V and J genes are TRBV28 and TRBJ2-7, with D tentatively TRBD1 (6 bases). The germline V and J ends were trimmed by 6 bases and 3 bases, with 12 bases remaining between them. Germline V CDR1 and CDR2: MDHEN, SYDVKM. The CDR3 is made up of 13 amino acids.

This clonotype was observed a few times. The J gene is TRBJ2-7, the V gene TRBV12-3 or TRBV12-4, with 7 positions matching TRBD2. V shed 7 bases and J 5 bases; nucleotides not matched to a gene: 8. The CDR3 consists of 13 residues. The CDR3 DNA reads TGTGCCAGCACCAAGACTAGCCCCGACGAGCAGTACTTC. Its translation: CASTKTSPDEQYF.

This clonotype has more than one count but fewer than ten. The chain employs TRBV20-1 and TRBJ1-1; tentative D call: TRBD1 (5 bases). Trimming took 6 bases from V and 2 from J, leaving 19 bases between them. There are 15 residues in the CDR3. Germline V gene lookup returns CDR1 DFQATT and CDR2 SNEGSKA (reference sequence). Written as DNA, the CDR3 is TGCAGTGCCGCCGATGCCAGGCAGGGTAACACTGAAGCTTTCTTT. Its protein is CSAADARQGNTEAFF.

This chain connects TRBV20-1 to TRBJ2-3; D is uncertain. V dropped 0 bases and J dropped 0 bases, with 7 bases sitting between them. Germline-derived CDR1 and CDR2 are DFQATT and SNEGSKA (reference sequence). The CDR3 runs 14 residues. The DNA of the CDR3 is TGCAGTGCTAGAGATCCGCGTAGCACAGATACGCAGTATTTT. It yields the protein CSARDPRSTDTQYF.

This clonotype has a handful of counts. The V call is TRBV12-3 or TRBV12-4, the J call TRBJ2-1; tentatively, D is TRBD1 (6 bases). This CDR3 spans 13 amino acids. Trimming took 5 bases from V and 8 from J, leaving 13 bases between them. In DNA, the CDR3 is TGTGCCAGCAGTCCCAGGGGTGCGGATGAGCAGTTCTTC. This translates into CASSPRGADEQFF.

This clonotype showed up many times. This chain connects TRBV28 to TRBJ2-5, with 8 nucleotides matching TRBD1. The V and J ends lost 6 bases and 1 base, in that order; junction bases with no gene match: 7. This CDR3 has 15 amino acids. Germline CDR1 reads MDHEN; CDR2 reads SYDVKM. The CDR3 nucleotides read TGTGCCAGCAGGGGGGCGGACAGGGCCCAAGAGACCCAGTACTTC. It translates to CASRGADRAQETQYF.

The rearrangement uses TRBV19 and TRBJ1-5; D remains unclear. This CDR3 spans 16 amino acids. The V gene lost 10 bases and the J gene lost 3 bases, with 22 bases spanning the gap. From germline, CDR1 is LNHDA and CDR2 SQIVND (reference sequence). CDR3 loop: CATKIGPRLVNQPQHF. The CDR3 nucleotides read TGTGCCACTAAAATCGGGCCTCGCCTCGTCAATCAGCCCCAGCATTTT.

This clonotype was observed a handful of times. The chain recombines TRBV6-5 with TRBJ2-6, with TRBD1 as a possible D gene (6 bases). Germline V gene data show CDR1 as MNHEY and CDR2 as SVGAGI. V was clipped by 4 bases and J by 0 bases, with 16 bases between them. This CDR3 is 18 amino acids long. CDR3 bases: TGTGCCAGCAGTTCATCCAGGGGCGCTACCTCTGGGGCCAACGTCCTGACTTTC. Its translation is CASSSSRGATSGANVLTF.

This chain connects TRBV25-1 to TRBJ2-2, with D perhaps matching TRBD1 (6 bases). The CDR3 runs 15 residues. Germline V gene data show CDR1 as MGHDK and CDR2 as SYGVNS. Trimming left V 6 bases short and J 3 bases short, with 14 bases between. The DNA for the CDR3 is TGTGCCAGCAGCCGGGACACACTTTACACCGGGGAGCTGTTTTTT. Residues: CASSRDTLYTGELFF.

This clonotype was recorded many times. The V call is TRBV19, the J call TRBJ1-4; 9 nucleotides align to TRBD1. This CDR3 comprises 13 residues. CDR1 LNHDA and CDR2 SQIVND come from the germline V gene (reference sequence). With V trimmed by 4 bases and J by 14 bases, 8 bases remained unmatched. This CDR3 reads CASSTGQGWRLFF. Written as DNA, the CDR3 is TGTGCCAGTAGTACGGGACAGGGCTGGCGGCTGTTTTTT.

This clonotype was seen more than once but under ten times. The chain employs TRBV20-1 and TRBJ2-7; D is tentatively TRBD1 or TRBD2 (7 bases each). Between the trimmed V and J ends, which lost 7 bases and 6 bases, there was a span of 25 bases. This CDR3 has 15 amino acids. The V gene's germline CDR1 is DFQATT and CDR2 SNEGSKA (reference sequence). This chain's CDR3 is CSVPGQGGGRFEQYF. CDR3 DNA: TGCAGTGTCCCGGGCCAGGGGGGGGGGAGGTTCGAGCAGTACTTC.

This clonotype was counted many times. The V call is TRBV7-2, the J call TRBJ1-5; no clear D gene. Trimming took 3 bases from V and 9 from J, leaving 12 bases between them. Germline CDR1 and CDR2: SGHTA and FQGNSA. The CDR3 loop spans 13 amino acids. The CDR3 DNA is TGTGCCAGCAGCTTTCTTGGGGAAGGGCCCCAGCATTTT. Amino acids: CASSFLGEGPQHF.

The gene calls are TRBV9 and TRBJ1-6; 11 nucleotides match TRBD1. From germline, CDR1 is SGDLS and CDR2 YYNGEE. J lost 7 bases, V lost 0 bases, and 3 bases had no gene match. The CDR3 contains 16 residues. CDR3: CASSVEGTGGNSPLHF. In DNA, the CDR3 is TGTGCCAGCAGCGTAGAGGGGACAGGGGGAAATTCACCCCTCCACTTT.